Following are 25 T cell receptor beta chains from one sample sequenced in a study of CD8 T cells in Susac syndrome (dated by TCRdb to between 2018 and 2021). The library came from the immunoSEQ multiplex PCR assay. RNA was extracted with the RNeasy kit and roughly 0.45 to 1 ug was reverse transcribed using random hexamers. Through fastp at Q25 and MiXCR, TCRdb rebuilt clones from the public reads, retaining in-frame beta chains. When rows share a CDR3 protein, they turn into one entry using the most common DNA and genes. The sample contains approximately 160,000 distinct CDR3 sequences, roughly 94% of them found a single time. The ten largest account for 0.08% to 0.095% of the sample. The material sequenced was CD4+ T cells from PBMCs. The receptors originated from a human donor with multiple sclerosis.

The chain recombines TRBV7-9 with TRBJ1-3; no reliable D call. CDR1 SEHNR and CDR2 FQNEAQ come from the germline V gene (reference sequence). This CDR3 region has 14 residues. V dropped 3 bases and J dropped 0 bases, with 6 bases sitting between them. The DNA of the CDR3 is TGTGCCAGCAGCTTTTCGGACTCTGGAAACACCATATATTTT. This codes for CASSFSDSGNTIYF.

This clonotype was detected only once. The chain uses TRBV7-2 and TRBJ1-1; TRBD1 might be the D (5 bases). The CDR3 loop spans 16 amino acids. V dropped 4 bases and J dropped 0 bases, with 15 bases sitting between them. Germline CDR1 reads SGHTA; CDR2 reads FQGNSA. The CDR3 region has the DNA TGTGCCAGCAGCTCTTTTGACAGCTCCATGAACACTGAAGCTTTCTTT. It codes for CASSSFDSSMNTEAFF. Combining the CDR3 with reference TRBV7-2 and TRBJ1-1 gives the whole variable domain GAGVSQSPSNKVTEKGKDVELRCDPISGHTALYWYRQSLGQGLEFLIYFQGNSAPDKSGLPSDRFSAERTGGSVSTLTIQRTQQEDSAVYLCASSSFDSSMNTEAFFGQGTRLTVV.

This sequence joins TRBV20-1 and TRBJ2-7, with D perhaps matching TRBD1 (5 bases). Germline lookup yields CDR1 DFQATT and CDR2 SNEGSKA (reference sequence). This CDR3 has 13 residues. V was clipped by 5 bases and J by 3 bases, with 14 bases between them. The CDR3 sequence is CSAFGHESYEQYF. CDR3 bases: TGCAGTGCTTTTGGACATGAAAGCTACGAGCAGTACTTC.

This clonotype was seen a single time. V gene TRBV28 combines with J gene TRBJ2-7; D gene uncertain. This CDR3 contains 12 residues. Trimming removed 1 base from V and 4 bases from J, with 5 bases in between. CDR1 and CDR2 (germline): MDHEN, SYDVKM. The CDR3 spells CASSLSRYEQYF. CDR3 bases: TGTGCCAGCAGTTTATCACGATACGAGCAGTACTTC. Combining the CDR3 with reference TRBV28 and TRBJ2-7 gives the whole variable domain DVKVTQSSRYLVKRTGEKVFLECVQDMDHENMFWYRQDPGLGLRLIYFSYDVKMKEKGDIPEGYSVSREKKERFSLILESASTNQTSMYLCASSLSRYEQYFGPGTRLTVT.

This chain uses TRBV2 with TRBJ2-7, with D possibly being TRBD2 (5 bases). Germline CDR1 and CDR2: SNHLY and FYNNEI. V gave up 4 bases and J gave up 0 bases, with 7 bases separating them. The CDR3 is 13 amino acids. CDR3: CASSARASYEQYF. The CDR3 region has the DNA TGTGCCAGCAGTGCGAGGGCCTCCTACGAGCAGTACTTC.

The chain uses TRBV30 and TRBJ2-6; D is unresolved. V was pared by 0 bases and J by 0 bases, with 12 bases between. The CDR3 has 17 amino acids. Germline CDR1 GTSNPN, CDR2 SVGIG (reference sequence). The CDR3 DNA reads TGTGCCTGGAGTGTTGGACGCGAGAGCTCTGGGGCCAACGTCCTGACTTTC. It codes for CAWSVGRESSGANVLTF.

The chain couples TRBV15 to TRBJ1-5; D not certain. CDR1 LNHNV and CDR2 YYDKDF come from the germline V gene (reference sequence). Trimming cost V 0 bases and J 7 bases, with 13 bases left between them. The length of the CDR3 is 15 residues. This CDR3 reads CATSREWRTEQPQHF. CDR3 nucleotides: TGTGCCACCAGCAGAGAGTGGAGGACGGAGCAGCCCCAGCATTTT.

The chain employs TRBV28 and TRBJ1-4; perhaps TRBD1 as D (5 bases). V shed 8 bases and J shed 8 bases, with 18 bases lying between them. Germline CDR1 MDHEN, CDR2 SYDVKM. The CDR3 contains 14 residues. Here the CDR3 DNA reads TGTGCCAGCGGTACGAACGGGGGAAGGGAAAAACTGTTTTTT. It is translated as CASGTNGGREKLFF.

J is TRBJ2-7 and V is TRBV19; the D gene could be TRBD1 or TRBD2 (5 bases each). In germline, CDR1 is LNHDA, CDR2 SQIVND (reference sequence). V dropped 6 bases and J dropped 3 bases, with 18 bases sitting between them. The CDR3 contains 15 residues. DNA of the CDR3: TGTGCCAGTAGACAACGAGGGACCGGAATCTACGAGCAGTACTTC. Its translation is CASRQRGTGIYEQYF. Together with reference TRBV19 and TRBJ2-7, the CDR3 gives the full variable domain: DGGITQSPKYLFRKEGQNVTLSCEQNLNHDAMYWYRQDPGQGLRLIYYSQIVNDFQKGDIAEGYSVSREKKESFPLTVTSAQKNPTAFYLCASRQRGTGIYEQYFGPGTRLTVT.

This clonotype showed up just a few times. This chain joins TRBV3-1 and TRBJ1-1; D remains ambiguous. Trimming stripped 0 bases from V and 5 bases from J, with 7 bases between. Per germline, CDR1 LGHDT and CDR2 YNNKEL (reference sequence). CDR3 length equals 13 residues. The CDR3 reads CASSQEARTEAFF. The CDR3 DNA sequence: TGTGCCAGCAGCCAAGAGGCCCGGACTGAAGCTTTCTTT.

The gene calls are TRBV30 and TRBJ1-2, with 9 bases matching TRBD1. The V gene's germline CDR1 is GTSNPN and CDR2 SVGIG (reference sequence). The ends lost 3 bases at V and 5 bases at J; junction bases unmatched: 16. The CDR3 has 17 residues. The CDR3 loop reads CAWRSGTGTLITYGYTF. CDR3 nucleotides: TGTGCCTGGAGGTCTGGGACAGGGACCCTCATCACTTATGGCTACACCTTC. Together with reference TRBV30 and TRBJ1-2, the CDR3 gives the full variable domain: SQTIHQWPATLVQPVGSPLSLECTVEGTSNPNLYWYRQAAGRGLQLLFYSVGIGQISSEVPQNLSASRPQDRQFILSSKKLLLSDSGFYLCAWRSGTGTLITYGYTFGSGTRLTVV.

The rearrangement links TRBV12-3 or TRBV12-4 to TRBJ2-5, with unresolved D. The CDR3 is 13 residues long. V lost 2 bases and J 1 base, leaving 5 bases between the germline ends. As DNA, the CDR3 is TGTGCCAGCAGTTTAATATTCCAAGAGACCCAGTACTTC. Translated, it gives CASSLIFQETQYF.

J is TRBJ2-1 and V is TRBV10-3; D is ambiguous. This CDR3 contains 11 residues. Trimming left V 10 bases short and J 0 bases short, with 4 bases between. Germline CDR1 reads ENHRY; CDR2 reads SYGVKD. The DNA of the CDR3 is TGTGCCACGGCCTCCTACAATGAGCAGTTCTTC. Protein: CATASYNEQFF.

The chain is built from TRBV20-1 and TRBJ1-3; D unresolved. Deletions cut 5 bases from V and 11 bases from J, with 16 bases between. Germline values: CDR1 DFQATT, CDR2 SNEGSKA (reference sequence). The CDR3 is made up of 12 amino acids. The CDR3 coding sequence is TGCAGTGCTCCCGTCCTCCAAGGAGCCATATATTTT. It encodes CSAPVLQGAIYF.

CDR3 sequence: CASSPPQGGGNEQFF. The CDR3 DNA follows: TGTGCCAGCAGCCCACCTCAGGGGGGAGGCAATGAGCAGTTCTTC. The genes are TRBV7-9 and TRBJ2-1; D possibly corresponds to TRBD1 (7 bases). CDR3 length: 15 amino acids. The V end was cut by 5 bases, the J end by 6 bases, with 17 bases between. Germline V gives CDR1 SEHNR, CDR2 FQNEAQ (reference sequence).

The chain links TRBV19 to TRBJ1-5; D may be TRBD1 (5 bases). The germline gives CDR1 LNHDA, CDR2 SQIVND (reference sequence). Trimming shortened V by 5 bases and J by 3 bases, and 14 bases separated the two germline ends. The CDR3 has 15 amino acids. The CDR3 loop reads CASSPFDSLNQPQHF. CDR3 in DNA: TGTGCCAGTAGTCCTTTTGACAGCCTCAATCAGCCCCAGCATTTT. The whole variable domain, remainder taken from reference TRBV19 and TRBJ1-5, is DGGITQSPKYLFRKEGQNVTLSCEQNLNHDAMYWYRQDPGQGLRLIYYSQIVNDFQKGDIAEGYSVSREKKESFPLTVTSAQKNPTAFYLCASSPFDSLNQPQHFGDGTRLSIL.

DNA for the CDR3: TGTGCCAGCAGCCCGGGCCACTCCGATACGCAGTATTTT. As protein: CASSPGHSDTQYF. This rearrangement joins TRBV5-6 to TRBJ2-3; D not resolved. The V gene's germline CDR1 is SGHDT and CDR2 YYEEEE. The V gene lost 4 bases and the J gene lost 6 bases, with 12 bases spanning the gap. The CDR3 runs to 13 residues.

V and J are TRBV19 and TRBJ1-5; no definite D call. Germline-derived CDR1 and CDR2 are LNHDA and SQIVND (reference sequence). This CDR3 has 12 residues. V was trimmed by 7 bases and J by 4 bases, leaving 8 bases between them. The CDR3 region is CASTKRNQPQHF. CDR3 nucleotides: TGTGCCAGTACTAAACGAAATCAGCCCCAGCATTTT.

The chain recombines TRBV28 with TRBJ1-4, with 7 bases matching TRBD1. Trimming at V came to 6 bases and at J to 6 bases, leaving 7 bases not matched to a gene. In germline, CDR1 is MDHEN, CDR2 SYDVKM. The CDR3 runs to 14 residues. CDR3 nucleotide sequence: TGTGCCAGCAGCCCAGGGGGTGCGGATGAAAAACTGTTTTTT. Translation gives CASSPGGADEKLFF.

The J gene is TRBJ1-5, the V gene TRBV11-1; no clear D. V gave up 7 bases and J gave up 5 bases, with 18 bases separating them. CDR3 size: 15 residues. Germline V gene lookup returns CDR1 SGHAT and CDR2 FQDESV (reference sequence). The CDR3 DNA reads as TGTGCCAGCACCATGGTCCCGGGAATAGATCAGCCCCAGCATTTT. Protein product: CASTMVPGIDQPQHF.

The rearrangement joins TRBV25-1 to TRBJ2-7, with a possible D match to TRBD1 (5 bases). Germline V lookup: CDR1 MGHDK, CDR2 SYGVNS. Trimming shortened V by 6 bases and J by 3 bases, and 12 bases separated the two germline ends. This CDR3 contains 13 residues. The CDR3 DNA is TGTGCCAGCAGGTCAGGGAACCGCTACGAGCAGTACTTC. Translation: CASRSGNRYEQYF.

The rearrangement joins TRBV2 to TRBJ1-1; D is uncertain. V was clipped by 1 base and J by 0 bases, with 9 bases between them. The CDR3 loop spans 15 amino acids. Per germline, CDR1 SNHLY and CDR2 FYNNEI. CDR3 amino acids: CASSEGMRLNTEAFF. The CDR3, as DNA: TGTGCCAGCAGTGAAGGCATGAGGTTGAACACTGAAGCTTTCTTT.

J is TRBJ2-5 and V is TRBV30; D is unclear. Trimming cost V 3 bases and J 3 bases, with 11 bases left between them. Per germline, CDR1 GTSNPN and CDR2 SVGIG (reference sequence). This CDR3 has 13 amino acids. Here the CDR3 DNA reads TGTGCCTGGAGACGTGACGTCGAAGAGACCCAGTACTTC. It encodes CAWRRDVEETQYF.

The chain combines TRBV7-8 with TRBJ2-7; D uncertain. V was shortened by 5 bases and J by 7 bases, with 9 bases between the two germline ends. The CDR3 has 11 residues. Germline CDR1 SGHVS, CDR2 FQNEAQ. The CDR3 here is CASSPYLEQYF. As DNA, the CDR3 is TGTGCCAGCAGCCCTTATCTGGAGCAGTACTTC.

This chain's CDR3 is CASSLAGQYNQPQHF. The CDR3 DNA sequence: TGCGCCAGCAGCTTGGCGGGACAGTACAATCAGCCCCAGCATTTT. The chain recombines TRBV5-1 with TRBJ1-5, with 7 bases aligning to TRBD1. The CDR3 is 15 amino acids. Germline V gene lookup returns CDR1 SGHRS and CDR2 YFSETQ. The V segment lost 0 bases and the J segment 3 bases; nucleotides outside the gene matches: 3.